This T cell receptor (beta chain) comes out of a study of blood T cell repertoires in COVID-19. Study-wide background: The origin of the acute and convalescent COVID-19 samples was the United States, Italy and Spain. In each case, the material was cDNA or gDNA derived from T cells, B-cell-depleted T cells, or PBMCs.

Seattle-derived patients entered the study during active infection and were followed longitudinally. The CDR3 spans 14 residues. V shed 1 base and J shed 1 base, with 7 bases lying between them. CDR1 SEHNR and CDR2 FQNEAQ come from the germline V gene (reference sequence). In the authors' methods: Estimation of nucleated cell counts was performed using reference gene primer amplification. Sequencing was performed with immunoSEQ multiplex PCR; in TCRdb, only in-frame clones are kept and a portion is missing. V, J and clone size are those of that table, while D and trimming were read from the DNA. The table lists about 170,000 clones, 85% of them singletons.

Sequencing used peripheral blood. The source is a woman of 80 years or more with COVID-19, enrolled during active disease. This rearrangement joins TRBV7-9 to TRBJ1-2; possibly TRBD1 for D (5 bases). CDR3 in DNA: TGTGCCAGCAGCTTAGAGGGGATTAACTATGGCTACACCTTC. It is translated as CASSLEGINYGYTF.